Listed below are T cell receptor beta chains from one sample, sequenced in a study of human thymus T cells. Sequencing was performed with immunoSEQ multiplex PCR; in TCRdb, only in-frame clones are kept and a portion is missing. The sample lists 100,000 to 150,000 clones, around 94% occurring once. The material sequenced was thymus tissue. These receptors were obtained from a boy under three years old with a congenital heart defect but otherwise immunologically healthy. Both conserved end residues are trimmed from each CDR3. Clone size is not always given. Where it is, it says once, few, many or a class for expanded clones.

V gene	J gene	clone size	CDR3 protein
TRBV30	TRBJ2-6	.	ARGVRTGGASGANVLT
TRBV2	TRBJ1-6	.	ASTERKRSPLH
TRBV4-1	TRBJ2-1	.	ASSHRGDSYNEQF
TRBV13	TRBJ2-3	.	ASSVSRGGGDTQY
TRBV28	TRBJ1-6	.	ASSKDRGDSPLH
TRBV15	TRBJ2-3	.	ATSREQPTSGGLNTDTQY
TRBV2	TRBJ2-5	.	ASSAERGRQETQY
TRBV5-1	TRBJ2-3	.	ASSLGAAGGGTDTQY
TRBV30	TRBJ2-1	.	AWSAPRAGGHNEQF
TRBV19	TRBJ2-6	.	ASTPEAPATGANVLT
TRBV13	TRBJ2-2	.	ASCQGGTGELF
TRBV5-1	TRBJ2-5	.	ASSLVAVSAGGETQY
TRBV11-2	TRBJ2-7	.	ASSTGTGATYEQY
TRBV28	TRBJ1-6	.	ASKHITNPSPLH
TRBV5-4	TRBJ1-3	.	ASSLVFNQGQGEPGNTIY
TRBV19	TRBJ1-2	.	ASSTDPEARGYT
TRBV19	TRBJ1-2	.	ASQGSGGYT
TRBV7-6	TRBJ1-3	.	ASSPGQGGGNTIY
TRBV6-5	TRBJ1-6	few	ASRRAGRRSPLH
TRBV6-6	TRBJ1-1	.	ASSHGQAEAF